The 10 T cell receptor beta chains in this list originate from one sample, sequenced in a study of lymphopenia after photon versus proton radiotherapy. Generated by immunoSEQ multiplex PCR, the TCRdb table keeps only in-frame clones and is missing some. The table lists more than 70,000 clones, around 88% of them singletons. The input for sequencing was peripheral blood, taken from a patient treated with proton-based radiotherapy. These receptors were taken from a man aged 60-69 years with pancreatic cancer.

The CDR3 nucleotides read TGTGCCAGCAGTCCCCTCGGGACCGAATCCTACGAGCAGTACTTC. It yields the protein CASSPLGTESYEQYF. This chain joins TRBV27 and TRBJ2-7, with D perhaps TRBD1 or TRBD2 (5 bases each). CDR3 size: 15 residues. The V gene lost 5 bases and the J gene lost 1 base, with 15 bases spanning the gap. Germline V CDR1 and CDR2: MNHEY, SMNVEV (reference sequence).

The chain uses TRBV6-6 and TRBJ2-7; 8 bases map to TRBD1. The V and J ends lost 6 bases and 2 bases, in that order; junction bases with no gene match: 9. The CDR3 covers 15 residues. Germline V CDR1 and CDR2: MNHNY, SVGAGI (reference sequence). The CDR3 bases are TGTGCCAGCAGGCAGGACAGGGCTGTAACCTACGAGCAGTACTTC. Protein sequence: CASRQDRAVTYEQYF.

This sequence joins TRBV9 and TRBJ2-1, with D possibly being TRBD2 (7 bases). The CDR3 loop spans 14 amino acids. CDR1 is SGDLS and CDR2 is YYNGEE in the germline V gene. Trimming removed 2 bases at V and 8 bases at J, with 14 bases between. The CDR3 loop is CASSVTRGRDEQFF. The CDR3 coding sequence is TGTGCCAGCAGCGTCACGAGGGGGAGGGATGAGCAGTTCTTC. The variable domain in full, with the rest retrieved from reference TRBV9 and TRBJ2-1, is DSGVTQTPKHLITATGQRVTLRCSPRSGDLSVYWYQQSLDQGLQFLIQYYNGEERAKGNILERFSAQQFPDLHSELNLSSLELGDSALYFCASSVTRGRDEQFFGPGTRLTVL.

The J gene is TRBJ2-1, the V gene TRBV18; 14 bases line up with TRBD2. Looked up from germline, CDR1 is KGHSH and CDR2 is LQKENI. Trimming removed 4 bases from V and 5 bases from J; junction bases left unmatched: 13. The CDR3 contains 19 residues. For the CDR3, the DNA is TGTGCCAGCTCACTAGGACTAGCGGGAGGATCGTCTTCCCACAATGAGCAGTTCTTC. Amino acid sequence: CASSLGLAGGSSSHNEQFF.

This chain joins TRBV28 and TRBJ1-5, with 7 bases lining up with TRBD1. In germline, CDR1 is MDHEN, CDR2 SYDVKM. CDR3 size: 14 residues. The V gene end was trimmed by 4 bases and the J gene end by 3 bases; junction bases not matched to a gene: 3. The CDR3 DNA reads TGTGCCAGCAGTTCGGGACAGCACAATCAGCCCCAGCATTTT. Encoded protein: CASSSGQHNQPQHF.

The rearrangement uses TRBV5-1 and TRBJ2-6; no clear D. The germline V and J ends were trimmed by 1 base and 0 bases, with 2 bases remaining between them. This CDR3 has 14 amino acids. Germline CDR1 reads SGHRS; CDR2 reads YFSETQ. CDR3 loop: CASSLSSGANVLTF. The CDR3, as DNA: TGCGCCAGCAGCTTGAGCTCTGGGGCCAACGTCCTGACTTTC. The full variable domain, completed using reference TRBV5-1 and TRBJ2-6, is KAGVTQTPRYLIKTRGQQVTLSCSPISGHRSVSWYQQTPGQGLQFLFEYFSETQRNKGNFPGRFSGRQFSNSRSEMNVSTLELGDSALYLCASSLSSGANVLTFGAGSRLTVL.

The chain combines TRBV27 with TRBJ2-6, with 7 bases lining up with TRBD1. Germline CDR1 MNHEY, CDR2 SMNVEV (reference sequence). The CDR3 is 18 residues long. Trimming removed 0 bases from V and 1 base from J; junction bases left unmatched: 6. The CDR3 region is CASSLSQGVVSGANVLTF. CDR3 nucleotides: TGTGCCAGCAGTTTATCGCAGGGGGTAGTGTCTGGGGCCAACGTCCTGACTTTC.

The chain links TRBV6-6 to TRBJ1-1, with 7 bases lining up with TRBD1. The length of the CDR3 is 14 residues. V lost 6 bases and J lost 5; bases outside the gene matches: 9. From germline, CDR1 is MNHNY and CDR2 SVGAGI (reference sequence). The chain's CDR3 is CASRDRASYTEAFF. DNA of the CDR3: TGTGCCAGCAGAGACAGGGCTTCGTATACTGAAGCTTTCTTT.

The chain recombines TRBV29-1 with TRBJ1-2, with D unresolved. Trimming left V 3 bases short and J 6 bases short, with 2 bases between. CDR1 is SQVTM and CDR2 is ANQGSEA in the germline V gene. The CDR3 is 9 amino acids. The CDR3 is CSVDHGYTF. The CDR3 DNA reads as TGCAGCGTTGATCATGGCTACACCTTC.

V gene TRBV7-2 combines with J gene TRBJ2-5; 7 positions agree with TRBD1. V lost 5 bases, J lost 1 base, and 4 bases stayed unmatched. The germline CDR1 and CDR2 sequences are SGHTA and FQGNSA. This CDR3 comprises 14 residues. The CDR3 nucleotides read TGTGCCAGCAGCCCTGGACAGGCCCAAGAGACCCAGTACTTC. Its protein product is CASSPGQAQETQYF.